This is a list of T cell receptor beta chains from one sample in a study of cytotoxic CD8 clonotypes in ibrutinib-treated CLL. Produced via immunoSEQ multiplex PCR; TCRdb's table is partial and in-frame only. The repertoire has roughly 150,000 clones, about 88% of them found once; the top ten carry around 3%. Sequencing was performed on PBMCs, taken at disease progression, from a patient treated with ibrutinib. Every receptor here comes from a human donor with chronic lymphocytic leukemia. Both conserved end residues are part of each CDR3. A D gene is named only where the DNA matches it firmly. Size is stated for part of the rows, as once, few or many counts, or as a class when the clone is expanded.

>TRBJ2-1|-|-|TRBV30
CAWSTQIDNEQFF
TGTGCCTGGAGTACCCAGATTGACAATGAGCAGTTCTTC
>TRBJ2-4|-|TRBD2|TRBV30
CAWSVLSGGIAKNIQYF
TGTGCCTGGAGTGTACTCAGCGGGGGGATAGCCAAAAACATTCAGTACTTC
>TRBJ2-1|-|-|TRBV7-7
CASSLAGDYNEQFF
TGTGCCAGCAGCTTAGCGGGAGACTACAATGAGCAGTTCTTC
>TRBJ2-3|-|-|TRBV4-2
CASSYLPLGSQTDTQYF
TGTGCCAGCAGCTACCTACCCTTAGGTTCGCAGACAGATACGCAGTATTTT
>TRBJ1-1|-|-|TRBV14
CASSQVRGPADTEAFF
TGTGCCAGCAGCCAAGTCAGGGGCCCGGCGGACACTGAAGCTTTCTTT
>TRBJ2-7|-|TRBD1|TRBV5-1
CASSLGPGQKPGYEQYF
TGCGCCAGCAGCTTGGGACCGGGACAGAAGCCGGGTTACGAGCAGTACTTC
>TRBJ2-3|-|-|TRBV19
CASSIAGTDTQYF
TGTGCCAGTAGTATAGCAGGCACAGATACGCAGTATTTT
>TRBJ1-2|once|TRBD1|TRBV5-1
CASSSSPDRVRGYTF
TGCGCCAGCAGCTCGTCCCCTGACAGGGTTCGCGGCTACACCTTC
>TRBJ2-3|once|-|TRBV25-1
CASSAETGTADTQYF
TGTGCCAGCAGTGCGGAGACAGGAACCGCAGATACGCAGTATTTT
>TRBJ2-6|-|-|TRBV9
CASSPTPGTGFFSGANVLTF
TGTGCCAGCAGCCCTACCCCCGGAACAGGGTTTTTTTCTGGGGCCAACGTCCTGACTTTC
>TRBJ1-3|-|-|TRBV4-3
CASSGVRWADSGNTIYF
TGCGCCAGCAGCGGAGTTCGGTGGGCAGACTCTGGAAACACCATATATTTT
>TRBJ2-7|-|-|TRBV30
CAWSNGGSSNEQYF
TGTGCCTGGAGTAATGGGGGGTCCTCTAACGAGCAGTACTTC
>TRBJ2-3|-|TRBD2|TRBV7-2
CASSSRLAGGDTQYF
TGTGCCAGCAGCTCCCGACTAGCGGGAGGAGATACGCAGTATTTT
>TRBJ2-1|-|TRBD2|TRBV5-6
CASSSFNLAGGPLEQFF
TGTGCCAGCAGCTCATTCAATTTAGCGGGAGGGCCACTTGAGCAGTTCTTC
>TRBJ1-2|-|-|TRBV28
CASSFIAAWGYTF
TGTGCCAGCAGTTTTATAGCCGCCTGGGGCTACACCTTC
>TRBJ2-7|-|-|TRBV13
CASSPRGRGPDYEQYF
TGTGCCAGCAGCCCAAGGGGCAGGGGCCCGGATTACGAGCAGTACTTC
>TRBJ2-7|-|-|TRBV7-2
CASSKGWRDTYEQYF
TGTGCCAGCAGCAAAGGCTGGCGGGATACCTACGAGCAGTACTTC
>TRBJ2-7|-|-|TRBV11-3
CASSFLRTDAYEQYF
TGTGCCAGCAGCTTTCTTAGGACAGATGCCTACGAGCAGTACTTC
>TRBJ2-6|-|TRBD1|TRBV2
CASARDIMTGGVSGANVLTF
TGTGCCAGCGCCCGAGACATTATGACAGGGGGGGTCTCTGGGGCCAACGTCCTGACTTTC
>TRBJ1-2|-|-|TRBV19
CASSSDPVLGGYTF
TGTGCCAGTAGTAGCGATCCCGTTTTGGGCGGCTACACCTTC
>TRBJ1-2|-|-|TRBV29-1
CSVLGSDYGYTF
TGCAGCGTTTTGGGGAGTGACTATGGCTACACCTTC
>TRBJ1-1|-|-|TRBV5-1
CASSLTRTEAFF
TGCGCCAGCAGCTTGACGCGGACTGAAGCTTTCTTT
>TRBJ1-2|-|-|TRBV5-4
CASSLAESRGANYGYTF
TGTGCCAGCAGCTTGGCCGAGTCAAGAGGGGCTAACTATGGCTACACCTTC
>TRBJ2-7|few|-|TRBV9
CASSVTTYEQYF
TGTGCCAGCAGCGTAACCACCTACGAGCAGTACTTC
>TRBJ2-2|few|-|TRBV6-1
CASSEHGAVNGELFF
TGTGCCAGCAGTGAGCACGGGGCTGTAAACGGGGAGCTGTTTTTT
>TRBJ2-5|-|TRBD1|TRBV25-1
CASAPFRGPGETQYF
TGTGCCAGTGCGCCGTTTAGGGGGCCGGGAGAGACCCAGTACTTC
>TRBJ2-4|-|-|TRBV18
CASSRLEGLDIQYF
TGTGCCAGCTCTCGACTAGAGGGTTTGGACATTCAGTACTTC
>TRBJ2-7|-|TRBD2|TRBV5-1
CASNSGSAHYEQYF
TGCGCCAGCAATAGCGGGAGCGCCCACTACGAGCAGTACTTC
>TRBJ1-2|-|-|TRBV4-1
CASSQPLRANYGYTF
TGCGCCAGCAGCCAACCGCTCCGGGCTAACTATGGCTACACCTTC
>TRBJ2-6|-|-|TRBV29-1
CSARGSTGANVLTF
TGCAGCGCCCGGGGATCAACTGGGGCCAACGTCCTGACTTTC
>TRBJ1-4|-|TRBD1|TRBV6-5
CASSRQGVYEKLFF
TGTGCCAGCAGCCGACAGGGGGTTTATGAAAAACTGTTTTTT
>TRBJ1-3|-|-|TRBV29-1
CSVFIASSGNTIYF
TGCAGCGTCTTTATAGCCTCGTCTGGAAACACCATATATTTT
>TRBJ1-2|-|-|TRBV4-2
CASSQDSDGINGYTF
TGTGCCAGCAGCCAAGACTCGGACGGGATTAATGGCTACACCTTC
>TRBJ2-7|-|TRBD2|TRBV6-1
CASSEMVLAGVSDEQYF
TGTGCCAGCAGTGAAATGGTACTAGCGGGAGTATCTGACGAGCAGTACTTC
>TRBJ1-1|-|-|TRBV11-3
CASSLGPRNTEAFF
TGTGCCAGCAGCTTAGGGCCGAGGAACACTGAAGCTTTCTTT
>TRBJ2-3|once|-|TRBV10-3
CATLSGEVTDTQYF
TGTGCCACCCTTTCCGGGGAAGTCACAGATACGCAGTATTTT
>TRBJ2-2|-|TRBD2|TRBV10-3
CAISVTSGSINTGELFF
TGTGCCATCAGTGTAACTAGCGGGAGTATCAACACCGGGGAGCTGTTTTTT
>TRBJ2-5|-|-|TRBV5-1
CASSLVRTGRETQYF
TGCGCCAGCAGCTTGGTTAGAACAGGGAGGGAGACCCAGTACTTC
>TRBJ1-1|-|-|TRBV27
CASSLSIRRGGTEAFF
TGTGCCAGCAGTTTATCGATACGTAGGGGGGGCACTGAAGCTTTCTTT
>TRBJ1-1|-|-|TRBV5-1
CASSLLMNTEAFF
TGCGCCAGCAGCTTACTCATGAACACTGAAGCTTTCTTT